This record covers a single TCR beta chain. Its antigen is still unknown. Within one base of it there is no much larger clone, and no base qualities were kept. The record originates from a study of cytomegalovirus exposure and HLA in healthy donors (TCRdb year 2017). Study-level background: An earlier analysis of several hundred of the donors reported 250 to 350 Gb of sequence data and approximately 110 million unique TCR beta sequences from 150 million to 200 million T cells. The study aimed to test whether cataloging public T cell receptors could reveal signatures of past pathogen exposure. All discovery cohort repertoires had been generated using a single sequencing platform. A separate validation cohort of roughly 110 different subjects was used in addition to the approximately 670-subject first cohort. An earlier analysis of 587 of the donors used high-throughput TCR beta sequencing to judge whether each TCR beta V gene segment behaved as functional or pseudogenic. The genetic ancestry cluster associated with self-reported Caucasian donors included 81% of the roughly 360 genotyped donors. Typing coverage differed by locus: A, B, C, DRB1 and DQB1 were typed in about 620-630 donors, DQA1 in about 500, DPA1 in 600 to 610, and DPB1 in approximately 450. A later genetic analysis took genome-wide SNP genotypes for about 55% of the roughly 700 donors and used that subset as a discovery cohort. Among about 370 genotyped donors of the cohort, an average of roughly 230,000 unique TCR beta nucleotide sequences was sequenced per donor, of which 15% to 20% were non-productive. In the later analysis, no new phenotypic data were used to find candidate immune exposures; instead, reliance was placed on TCR beta sequences and their occurrence across donors. Both class I and class II loci were covered by HLA typing, at four-digit resolution. Donor age, sex, ethnicity and CMV serostatus were collected together with the repertoire data. Using immunosequencing, the study profiled T cell repertoires from 500 to 800 subjects and related those repertoires to cytomegalovirus serostatus. Five DR-DQ haplotypes were handled as single units for association and clustering because linkage in the cohort was strong. A later analysis re-examined previously published TCR beta repertoires from roughly 650 donors and added high-resolution HLA genotyping to investigate patterns of TCR occurrence. To predict cytomegalovirus infection status, the study combined high-throughput TCR immunosequencing, statistical association of individual TCRs with disease status, and machine learning. An early release that covered fewer than 800 HLA-typed donors contained 250 to 350 gigabases of sequencing data and tens of millions of unique TCR sequences. The full study reports these points: According to the authors, the approach could potentially be generalized to other disease states and immunological phenotypes. The classifier was reported to diagnose cytomegalovirus status with high specificity and sensitivity in both the original and validation cohorts. In an earlier analysis of under 600 of the donors, most TCR beta V segments were observed in productive rearrangements about 87% or about 30% of the time, broadly matching IMGT annotations. Linkage disequilibrium might explain the correlated functional status among segregating V segments, but an unknown experimental factor could not be excluded. In vitro tests confirmed that a few of the cytomegalovirus-associated TCR beta chains recognize cytomegalovirus antigens. The earlier analysis of fewer than 750 of the donors excluded around 17 rarely observed V segments, including chromosome 9 orphons, because counts were too low. A cluster of highly shared sequence variants was judged likely to represent a technical artifact of the sequencing pipeline. The cohort was sequenced for TCR beta chains only, and without alpha or paired-chain data the features that could be detected were limited. In a later analysis, most CMV-associated TCR beta chains were found to appear HLA-restricted, with HLA associations seemingly driven largely by CMV exposure. In a later analysis, HLA-associated TCR beta chains showed more clonal expansion and lower generation probabilities than non-associated chains that were equally common. A later analysis reported that several top co-occurrence clusters appeared linked to parvovirus B19, influenza, CMV and Epstein-Barr virus. In the study, 150 to 200 TCR beta chains were listed as associated with cytomegalovirus. Most TCR sequences were observed very rarely across donors, whereas some public TCRs were present in many individuals. Because HLA typing was missing for some donors at each locus, association tests included only the typed subset. V-gene and J-gene trimming of TCR beta chains was associated with a missense DCLRE1C variant in a later genetic analysis, and the association was replicated in an independent cohort. A further reported finding was that TCR beta sequences accurately predicted the HLA-A and HLA-B alleles for most subjects in the first cohort. According to a later genetic analysis, donors in an Asian-associated ancestry cluster had fewer N-insertions in productive TCRs than the roughly 670-donor mean. Because the 87-base-pair reads could not distinguish some IMGT-functional V segments, including TRBV6-2 and TRBV6-3, those segments were excluded. Strong co-occurrence of HLA alleles, especially DR and DQ, made assigning TCR associations to individual alleles difficult. Presence/absence analyses assumed roughly uniform sequencing depth across donors, an assumption that may not hold. In a later analysis, TCR association rates were found to vary across HLA loci, with the most associated TCRs seen for DRB1 alleles and the fewest for HLA-C alleles. The only immune exposure information available for the cohort was CMV serostatus. In a later analysis, more than 15,000 TCR beta sequences were associated with specific HLA alleles at a false discovery rate of 0.05.

The CDR3 runs 17 amino acids, cysteine and phenylalanine included. CDR3 DNA is the only sequence kept; it has 51 bases, read in frame from the first base. From the germline V gene, CDR1 is LGHNA and CDR2 is YNFKEQ. V drops 4 bases and J drops 2 bases, leaving 18 bases in between. The cohort comprised under 700 healthy bone marrow donors. All cohort members were sampled while nominally healthy, although unrecorded immune exposures were likely present. The donor tested CMV seronegative and was one of the 352 seronegative cohort members. Each donor provided a peripheral blood sample, and peripheral blood mononuclear cells were used for TCR beta sequencing. Genomic DNA extraction from the blood cell samples was performed with the Qiagen DNeasy Blood Extraction Kit. Receptor amplification or capture employed the immunoSEQ multiplex PCR assay. A mixture of 60 forward primers for TCR Vbeta segments and 13 reverse primers for TCR Jbeta segments was used in the multiplex PCR. The CDR3 region of rearranged TCR beta genes was amplified from genomic DNA by a multiplex PCR assay. The amplified TCR beta libraries were sequenced on the Illumina HiSeq System as 87-base-pair reads. As for the authors' bioinformatics: In a later analysis, some 80 million unique TCR beta chains were counted across the roughly 700 repertoires, and about 10 million of these chains were shared by at least two donors. To remove PCR and sequencing errors, raw reads were error-corrected and collapsed into unique sequences using a nearest-neighbor algorithm that merged closely related sequences. CDR3 sequences were aligned to IMGT reference sequences to assign V, D and J gene segments. For a sequence to be retained, a match of at least six nucleotides was required to both a V gene segment and a J gene segment. A rearrangement was called productive if the CDR3 had no stop codons and remained in frame with V and J, and every other rearrangement was called non-productive. Following IMGT convention, CDR3 was defined as the stretch from the second conserved V-encoded cysteine up to the conserved J-encoded phenylalanine. Sequences without an unambiguous match to a single V gene segment were excluded from the earlier analysis of several hundred of the donors. An earlier analysis of several hundred of the donors called V segments functional above 56.7% productive rearrangements and segregating when the between-donor standard deviation exceeded 5%. A statistical classification framework was built to diagnose cytomegalovirus status from the catalog of TCR beta chain sequences. In a later analysis, V and J genes were assigned by comparing TCR nucleotide sequences against IMGT/GENE-DB human TR gene sequences. Using the TCRdist pipeline, a later analysis assigned CDR3 sequences along with most-parsimonious VDJ recombination scenarios. A later analysis defined each TCR beta chain by its CDR3 amino acid sequence plus V-gene family, and excluded reads lacking a unique V-gene family. To address suspected cross-contamination and a sequencing artifact, a later analysis removed a few hundred highly shared, low-generation-probability nucleotide sequences. A later analysis calculated a clonal expansion index for each public chain from normalized within-repertoire ranks of inferred template counts. Generation probabilities in a later analysis came from a VDJ recombination model fitted to out-of-frame rearrangements, and those results were checked against IGoR. A later analysis scored TCR-TCR, TCR-HLA and TCR-CMV co-occurrence with hypergeometric tests, applying a repertoire-size bias correction to TCR pairs. In a later analysis, false discovery rates were estimated by permuting HLA or CMV assignments 20 times. In a later analysis, co-occurring TCRs were grouped using DBSCAN, with TCRdist sequence similarity added in when clustering inside HLA-allele-positive subsets. Repertoires with fewer than 30,000 or more than 120,000 public chains, plus five repertoires with anomalous nucleotide sharing, were excluded from co-occurrence clustering. TCRdb holds this immuneACCESS table with in-frame rearrangements only. Some clones are missing; in checked studies, unresolved V genes explain under half, and the rest has no known cause. V and J calls plus clone size are reproduced from that table; the DNA served to infer D and trimming. In all, the sample holds around 140,000 clones, and approximately 65% of those were seen once. The top ten clonotypes cover approximately 6.5% of the sample.

The material sequenced was PBMCs. The receptor's source is a woman aged 55-70 years in good health and CMV-seronegative. The V and J segments used are TRBV4-2 and TRBJ1-3, with the D gene not confidently named. The CDR3 amino acid sequence is: CASSPSGEVGTGNTIYF. DNA sequence: TGTGCCAGCAGCCCCTCCGGGGAAGTAGGCACTGGAAACACCATATATTTT.